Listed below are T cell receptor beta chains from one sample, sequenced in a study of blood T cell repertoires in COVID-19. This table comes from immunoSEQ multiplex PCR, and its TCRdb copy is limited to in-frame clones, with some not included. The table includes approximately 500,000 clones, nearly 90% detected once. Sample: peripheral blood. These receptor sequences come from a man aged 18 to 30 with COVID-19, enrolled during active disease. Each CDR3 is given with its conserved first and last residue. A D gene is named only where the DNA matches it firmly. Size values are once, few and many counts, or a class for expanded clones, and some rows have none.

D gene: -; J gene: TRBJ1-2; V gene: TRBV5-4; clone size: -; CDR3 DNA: TGTGCCAGCAGCTCCGAGCGAAATGGCTACACCTTC; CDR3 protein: CASSSERNGYTF
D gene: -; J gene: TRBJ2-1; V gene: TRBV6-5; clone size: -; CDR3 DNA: TGTGCCAGCTATCCTTGGGGGGGGGCCTCTAATGAGCAGTTCTTC; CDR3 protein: CASYPWGGASNEQFF
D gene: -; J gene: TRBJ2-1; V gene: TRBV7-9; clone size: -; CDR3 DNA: TGTGCCAGCAGCTACTTTAGCAGCGAGCAGTTCTTC; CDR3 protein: CASSYFSSEQFF
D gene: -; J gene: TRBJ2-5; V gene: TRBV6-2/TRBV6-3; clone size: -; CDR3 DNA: TGTGCCAGCAGTTACCTCTCCCTTGAGACCCAGTACTTC; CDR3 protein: CASSYLSLETQYF
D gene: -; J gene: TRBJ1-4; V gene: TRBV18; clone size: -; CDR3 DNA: TGTGCCAGCTCACCACGAGGGGAAAAACTGTTTTTT; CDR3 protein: CASSPRGEKLFF
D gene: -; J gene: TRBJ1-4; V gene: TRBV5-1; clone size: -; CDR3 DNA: TGCGCCAGCAGCTTGAATCCTACCGACGGGAATGAAAAACTGTTTTTT; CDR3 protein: CASSLNPTDGNEKLFF
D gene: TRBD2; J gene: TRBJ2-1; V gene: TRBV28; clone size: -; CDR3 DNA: TGTGCCAGTGCTGGCGGGAGTTTGAATGAGCAGTTCTTC; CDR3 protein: CASAGGSLNEQFF
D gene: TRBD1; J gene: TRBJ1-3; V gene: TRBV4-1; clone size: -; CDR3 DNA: TGCGCCAGCAGCCTAATGGCAGGGGGTGCGGGAAACACCATATATTTT; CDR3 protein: CASSLMAGGAGNTIYF
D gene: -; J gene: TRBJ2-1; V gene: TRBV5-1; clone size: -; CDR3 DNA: TGCGCCAGCAGCTTCGGAGCGGGTTATGAGCAGTTCTTC; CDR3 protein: CASSFGAGYEQFF
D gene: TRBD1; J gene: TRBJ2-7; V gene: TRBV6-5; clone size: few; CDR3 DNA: TGTGCCAGCAGTACCGGGACAGGGGCGGGAGAGCAGTACTTC; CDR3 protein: CASSTGTGAGEQYF
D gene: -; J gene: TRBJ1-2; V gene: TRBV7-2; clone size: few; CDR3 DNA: TGTGCCAGCAGCCACCGGGTGGCCACTAACTATGGCTACACCTTC; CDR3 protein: CASSHRVATNYGYTF
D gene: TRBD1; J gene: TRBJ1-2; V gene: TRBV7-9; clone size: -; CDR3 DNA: TGTGCCAGCAGCTTAGATGCGGGACAGGGCTTATATGGCTACACCTTC; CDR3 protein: CASSLDAGQGLYGYTF
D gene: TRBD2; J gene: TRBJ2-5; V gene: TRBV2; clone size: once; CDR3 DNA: TGTGCCAGCAGTGAGTGGAGTCTAGCGGGGGCCGATGGGCAGACCCAGTACTTC; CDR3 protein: CASSEWSLAGADGQTQYF
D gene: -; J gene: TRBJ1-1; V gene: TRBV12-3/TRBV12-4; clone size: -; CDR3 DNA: TGTGCCAGCATCTCTCGACTTGAAGCTTTCTTT; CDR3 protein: CASISRLEAFF
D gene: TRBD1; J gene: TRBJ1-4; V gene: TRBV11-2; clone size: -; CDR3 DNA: TGTGCCAGCAGCCTTACCTGGACAGGGTGGGACACTAATGAAAAACTGTTTTTT; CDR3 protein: CASSLTWTGWDTNEKLFF
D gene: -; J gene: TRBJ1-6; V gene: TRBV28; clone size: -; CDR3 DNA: TGTGCCAGCATAACCCAGGGCGGGACGACTAATTCACCCCTCCACTTT; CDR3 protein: CASITQGGTTNSPLHF